Detailed here is one TCR beta chain. It lacks a known antigen. No base qualities exist here, and no much larger clone lies one base off it. The record originates from a study of blood T cells in healthy people across ages (dated by TCRdb to between 2015 and 2016). Turning to the overall study: In model experiments, template switching captured roughly one uniquely barcoded TCR beta cDNA molecule for every two T cells. The study measured age-related changes in TCR beta repertoire diversity using deep sequencing normalized with unique cDNA molecular identifiers. The donors were divided into four age groups: young (average around 16 years), middle-aged (about 41), aged (approximately 59) and long-lived (around 87). The study analyzed two additional independent replicas of 1 million unique cDNA reads from the same blood draw for two donors, one aged 18 to 29 and one aged 80 or older. Overall results and qualifications from the work: Donor CMV infection status was unknown, potentially confounding age-related changes in expanded clonotypes. Estimates of total diversity based on one million sequenced T cells were considered lower bounds and underestimates. As age increased, observed TCR beta diversity per million T cells dropped in a roughly linear way, and a significant reduction was already evident by age 40. The percentage of naive T cells measured by flow cytometry correlated strongly with observed TCR beta diversity. Since profiling was done on bulk unsorted PBMCs, naive and antigen-experienced compartments could not be conclusively compared. Compared with the aged group, the long-lived group had more naive CD4+ T cells, fewer expanded clones and increased TCR diversity, suggesting age selection.

The roughly 39 donors, aged about 6 to 100 years, were systemically healthy Caucasian individuals from Russia. Roughly 11 milliliters of peripheral blood were drawn from each donor into EDTA-treated Vacutainer tubes. Ficoll-Paque density-gradient centrifugation was used to isolate PBMCs, with at least 7 million obtained per sample. Trizol reagent was used to extract total RNA from PBMCs, with at least 5 micrograms per sample. The percentages of naive CD45RAhigh/CD27high T cells were determined by flow cytometry on a PBMC aliquot from every donor. Its CDR3 holds 15 amino acids, cysteine through phenylalanine. Only the CDR3 portion is preserved as DNA: 45 bases, with reading frame beginning at the first base. According to the germline V gene, CDR1 reads MNHEY and CDR2 reads SVGAGI. The V end loses 0 bases and the J end loses 4 bases, and a stretch of 9 bases separates them. Receptor libraries were prepared by 5' RACE. Instrument on record: Illumina HiSeq 2500. A second PCR of 7 to 11 cycles was performed with a sample-barcoded 5' primer and a J-beta primer mix. Each TCR beta cDNA molecule received a unique molecular identifier from a template-switch 5' adaptor carrying 12 random nucleotides. Each sample yielded at least 3 million CDR3-containing paired-end reads. All of the RNA was converted into first-strand cDNA using the Mint cDNA synthesis kit, with a TRBC-specific oligonucleotide serving as the primer. Following uracil-DNA glycosylase treatment, a first 18-cycle PCR with universal primers M1SS and BC2_uni_R was performed on all cDNA. The paper's data handling went like this. Normalization of each sample was performed by random selection of 1 million high-quality reads, each carrying a distinct molecular identifier. Instead of being binned into consensus sequences, reads that shared molecular identifiers were thrown out. MiTCR, with a Q25 quality threshold and the strictest error-elimination algorithm, was used for CDR3 identification, clonotype clustering and error correction. A nonparametric unseen species model using Euler transformation provided a lower-bound estimate of total TCR beta diversity. TCRdb applied fastp at Q25 and MiXCR to the public reads, then kept only in-frame beta chains. A single entry per CDR3 protein holds the most common genes and DNA from its merged rows. TCRdb, not the authors, supplied the V and J calls. The sample has 750,000 or so distinct CDR3 sequences on record, approximately 25% of them singletons. The ten largest clones add up to 9.4% of the sample.

Another study also made use of these data, one on T cells of mothers and their children. As the second paper documents: Nine systemically healthy Caucasian individuals, comprising three mothers and their six children, were included as donors. cDNA synthesis consumed the entire amount of extracted RNA, loaded at 1.5 ug RNA in each 15 ul reaction. In the second PCR, sample barcodes and 2-4 random nucleotides were introduced via the M1S primer. Over 8.5 million TCR beta CDR3 reads were obtained for each mother, and approximately 2.9 million reads were obtained for each child. In both related and unrelated pairs, thymic selection shapes the output of TCR recombination in a similar way, with inherited differences having only a minor effect. Normalized repertoire overlap in related mother-child pairs was always slightly higher than in unrelated mother-child pairs, but the difference was never significant. No persistent microchimeric T cell clones were detected, at a sensitivity of around 97 clones per million clonotypes. To look for features that set related mother-child pairs apart from unrelated individuals, the researchers ran deep NGS to compare the TCR beta repertoires of mothers and children. The mean age was roughly 44 +/- 4 years for the mothers and approximately 11 +/- 4 years for the children. Libraries were sequenced on Illumina HiSeq 2000 with 100+100 nt paired-end reads after adapter ligation with NEBNext reagents. To prevent cross-contamination, the mother and child libraries were prepared a month apart and were sequenced in separate runs. For each donor, somewhere between about 450,000 and 2,000,000 distinct TCR beta clonotypes were identified. Naive TCR beta clonotypes were estimated from low-frequency clonotypes matched to each donor's FACS-determined naive share, without sorting.

This receptor chain uses TRBV6-5 and TRBJ2-2, and the D gene may be TRBD1, 5 bases matching. Sequencing was carried out using blood. The source is a boy between 5 and 17 years old in good health. The nucleotide sequence reads as follows: TGTGCCAGCAGTTACTCGGGGCAAAGCACCGGGGAGCTGTTTTTT. This sequence encodes CASSYSGQSTGELFF.